Described below is a single TCR beta chain sequence and its context. The data derive from a study of blood T cell repertoires in COVID-19. Data came from immunoSEQ multiplex PCR; TCRdb stores just in-frame clones and leaves some out. In the table there are about 180,000 clones, around 88% of which are singletons. Sequencing input: PBMCs or T cells enriched from blood (not recorded which). This receptor was obtained from a woman in her thirties who had recovered from COVID-19.

The CDR3 reads CATSDSSWTSGVNTGELFF. The CDR3 nucleotides are TGTGCCACCAGTGATTCTTCCTGGACTAGCGGGGTAAACACCGGGGAGCTGTTTTTT. The chain combines TRBV24-1 with TRBJ2-2; TRBD2 agrees at 12 bases. Germline trimming cut 2 bases from V and 2 bases from J; bases unmatched to any gene: 8. Looked up from germline, CDR1 is KGHDR and CDR2 is SFDVKD. This CDR3 is 19 amino acids long.